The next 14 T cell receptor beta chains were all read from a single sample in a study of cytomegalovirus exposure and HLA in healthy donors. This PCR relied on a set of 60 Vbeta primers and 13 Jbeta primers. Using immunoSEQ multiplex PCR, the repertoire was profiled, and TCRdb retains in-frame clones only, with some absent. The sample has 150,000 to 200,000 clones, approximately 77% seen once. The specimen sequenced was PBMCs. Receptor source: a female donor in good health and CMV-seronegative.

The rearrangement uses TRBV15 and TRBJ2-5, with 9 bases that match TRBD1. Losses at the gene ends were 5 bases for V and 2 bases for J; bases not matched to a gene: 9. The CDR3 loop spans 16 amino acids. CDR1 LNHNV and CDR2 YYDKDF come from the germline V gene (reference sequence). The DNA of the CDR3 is TGTGCCACCAGCGGTCGGACAGGGGCCTTACAAGAGACCCAGTACTTC. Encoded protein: CATSGRTGALQETQYF.

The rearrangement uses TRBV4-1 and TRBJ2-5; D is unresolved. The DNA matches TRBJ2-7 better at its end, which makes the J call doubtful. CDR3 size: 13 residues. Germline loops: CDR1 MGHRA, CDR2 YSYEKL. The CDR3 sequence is CASSQVSPNEQYF. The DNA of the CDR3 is TGCGCCAGCAGCCAAGTGTCTCCCAACGAGCAGTACTTC.

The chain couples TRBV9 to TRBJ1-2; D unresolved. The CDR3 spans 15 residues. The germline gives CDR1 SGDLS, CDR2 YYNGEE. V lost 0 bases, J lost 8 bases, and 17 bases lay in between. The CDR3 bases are TGTGCCAGCAGCGTAGAGGCGGGGAGTCCTCGAGGCTACACCTTC. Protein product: CASSVEAGSPRGYTF.

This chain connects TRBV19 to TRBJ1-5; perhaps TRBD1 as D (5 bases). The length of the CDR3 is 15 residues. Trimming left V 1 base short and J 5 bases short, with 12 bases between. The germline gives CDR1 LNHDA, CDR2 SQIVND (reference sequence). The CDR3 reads CASSIGTTRHQPQHF. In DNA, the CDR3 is TGTGCCAGTAGTATAGGGACAACACGGCATCAGCCCCAGCATTTT.

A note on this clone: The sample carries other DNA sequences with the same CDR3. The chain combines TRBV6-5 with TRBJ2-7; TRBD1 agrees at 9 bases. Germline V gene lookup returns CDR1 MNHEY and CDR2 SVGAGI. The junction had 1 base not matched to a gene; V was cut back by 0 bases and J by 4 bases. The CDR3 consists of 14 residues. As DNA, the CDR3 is TGTGCCAGCAGTTACTCGGGACAGGGTTACGAGCAGTACTTC. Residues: CASSYSGQGYEQYF.

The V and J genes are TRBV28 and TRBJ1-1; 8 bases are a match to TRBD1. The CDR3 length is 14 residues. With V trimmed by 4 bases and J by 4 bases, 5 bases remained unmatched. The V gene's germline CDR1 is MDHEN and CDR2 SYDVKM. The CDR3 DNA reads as TGTGCCAGCAGTTCAGGGGGCATGAGCACTGAAGCTTTCTTT. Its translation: CASSSGGMSTEAFF.

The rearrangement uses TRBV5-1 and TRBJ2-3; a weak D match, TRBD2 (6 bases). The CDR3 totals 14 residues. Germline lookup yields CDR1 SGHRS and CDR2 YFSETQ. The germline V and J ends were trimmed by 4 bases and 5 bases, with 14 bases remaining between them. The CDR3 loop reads CASSTGRGGDTQYF. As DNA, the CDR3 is TGCGCCAGCAGCACCGGACGGGGAGGAGATACGCAGTATTTT.

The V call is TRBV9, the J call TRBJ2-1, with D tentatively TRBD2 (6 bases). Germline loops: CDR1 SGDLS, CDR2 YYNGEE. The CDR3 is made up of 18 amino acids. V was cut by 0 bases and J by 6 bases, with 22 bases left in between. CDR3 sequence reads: CASSVVPHSRGLFNEQFF. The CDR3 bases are TGTGCCAGCAGCGTAGTTCCCCACTCGCGGGGCCTATTCAATGAGCAGTTCTTC.

CDR3 bases: TGTGCCAGCAGCTTAGCTACTAGCGGCCTTAGCACAGATACGCAGTATTTT. Amino acids: CASSLATSGLSTDTQYF. This chain uses TRBV7-9 with TRBJ2-3; TRBD2 aligns across 8 bases. The length of the CDR3 is 17 residues. CDR1 is SEHNR and CDR2 is FQNEAQ in the germline V gene (reference sequence). V lost 0 bases and J lost 0; bases outside the gene matches: 5.

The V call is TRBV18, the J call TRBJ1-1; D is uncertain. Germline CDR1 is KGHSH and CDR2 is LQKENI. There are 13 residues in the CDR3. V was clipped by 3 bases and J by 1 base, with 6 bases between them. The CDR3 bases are TGTGCCAGCTCACCGTACGGGAACACTGAAGCTTTCTTT. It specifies CASSPYGNTEAFF.

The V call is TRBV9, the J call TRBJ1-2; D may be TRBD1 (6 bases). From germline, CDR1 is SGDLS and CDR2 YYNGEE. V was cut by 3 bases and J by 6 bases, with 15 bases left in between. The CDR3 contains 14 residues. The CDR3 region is CASSGGGRMNGYTF. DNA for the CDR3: TGTGCCAGCAGCGGAGGGGGAAGGATGAATGGCTACACCTTC. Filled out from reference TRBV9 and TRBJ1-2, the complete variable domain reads DSGVTQTPKHLITATGQRVTLRCSPRSGDLSVYWYQQSLDQGLQFLIQYYNGEERAKGNILERFSAQQFPDLHSELNLSSLELGDSALYFCASSGGGRMNGYTFGSGTRLTVV.

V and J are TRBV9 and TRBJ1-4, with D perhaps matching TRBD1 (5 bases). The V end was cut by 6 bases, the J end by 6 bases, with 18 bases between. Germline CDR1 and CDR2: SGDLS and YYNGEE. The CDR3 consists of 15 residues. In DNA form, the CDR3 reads TGTGCCAGCAATCCAGGGAGGTTTGATGATGAAAAACTGTTTTTT. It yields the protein CASNPGRFDDEKLFF.

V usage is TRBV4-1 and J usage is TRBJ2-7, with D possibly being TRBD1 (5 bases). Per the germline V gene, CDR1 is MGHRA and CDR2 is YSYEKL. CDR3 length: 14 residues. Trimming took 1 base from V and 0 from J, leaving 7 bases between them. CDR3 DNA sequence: TGCGCCAGCAGCCAAGTAGACAGCTCCTACGAGCAGTACTTC. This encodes CASSQVDSSYEQYF.

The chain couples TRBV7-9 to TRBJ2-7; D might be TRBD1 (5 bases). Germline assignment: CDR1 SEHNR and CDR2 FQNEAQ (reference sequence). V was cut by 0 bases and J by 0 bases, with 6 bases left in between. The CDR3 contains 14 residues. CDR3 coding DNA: TGTGCCAGCAGCTTAGCCGACAGCTCCTACGAGCAGTACTTC. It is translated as CASSLADSSYEQYF.